The clone carrying this T cell receptor (beta chain) was counted many times. The antigen is not known. This record belongs to a study of blood T cells in healthy people across ages. Study in general: Per two T cells, about one barcoded beta molecule was captured through template switching. Study-level results: In long-lived donors, naive CD4+ cell counts and diversity exceeded those of aged donors. Researchers report that TCR beta diversity correlated strongly with naive T cell percentage. The recorded TCR beta diversity per million T cells decreased in a roughly linear manner with age.

PCR was performed a second time for roughly 7 to 11 cycles using a sample-barcoded 5' primer and a J-beta primer mix. In TCRdb, the 5' RACE reads were re-called with MiXCR into one record per CDR3 protein. Found here are 1.5 million to 2 million distinct CDR3 sequences, roughly 30% of them singletons; the top ten hold 11%. The CDR3 spans 13 residues. Looked up from germline, CDR1 is WSHSY and CDR2 is SAAADI. Germline trimming cut 6 bases from V and 3 bases from J; bases unmatched to any gene: 2. Sequencing was carried out using blood. The rearrangement joins TRBV10-2 to TRBJ2-7; 10 positions match TRBD1. This receptor was identified in a woman aged 25 to 39 in good health. CDR3 protein: CASSGTGVYEQYF. The CDR3 DNA sequence: TGCGCCAGCAGCGGGACAGGGGTCTACGAGCAGTACTTC.